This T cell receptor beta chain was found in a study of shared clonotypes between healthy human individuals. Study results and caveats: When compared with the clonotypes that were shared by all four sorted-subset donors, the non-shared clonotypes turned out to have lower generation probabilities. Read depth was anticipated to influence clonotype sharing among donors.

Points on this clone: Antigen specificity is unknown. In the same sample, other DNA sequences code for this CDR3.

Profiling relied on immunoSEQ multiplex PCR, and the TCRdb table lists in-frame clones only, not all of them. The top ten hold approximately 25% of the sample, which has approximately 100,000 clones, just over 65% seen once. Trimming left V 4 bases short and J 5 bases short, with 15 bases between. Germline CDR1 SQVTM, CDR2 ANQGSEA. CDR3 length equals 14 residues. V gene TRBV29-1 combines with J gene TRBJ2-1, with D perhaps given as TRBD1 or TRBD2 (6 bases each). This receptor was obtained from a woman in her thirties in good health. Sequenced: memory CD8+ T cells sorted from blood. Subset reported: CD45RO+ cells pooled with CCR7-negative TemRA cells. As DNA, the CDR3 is TGCAGCGTTGTTGGGGCGGGACATCACAATGAGCAGTTCTTC. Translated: CSVVGAGHHNEQFF.